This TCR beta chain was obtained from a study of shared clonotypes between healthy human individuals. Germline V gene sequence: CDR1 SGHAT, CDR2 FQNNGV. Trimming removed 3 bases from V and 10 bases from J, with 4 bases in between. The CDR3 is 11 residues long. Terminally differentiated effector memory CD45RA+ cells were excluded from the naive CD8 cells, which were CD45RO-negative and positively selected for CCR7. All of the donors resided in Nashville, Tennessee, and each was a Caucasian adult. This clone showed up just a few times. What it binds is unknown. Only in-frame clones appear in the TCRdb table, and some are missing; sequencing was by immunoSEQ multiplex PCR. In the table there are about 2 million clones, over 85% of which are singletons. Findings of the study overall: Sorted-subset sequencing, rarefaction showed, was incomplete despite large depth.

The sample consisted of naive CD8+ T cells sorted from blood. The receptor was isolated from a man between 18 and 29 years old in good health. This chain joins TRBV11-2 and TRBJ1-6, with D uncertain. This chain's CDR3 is CASSLGSPLHF. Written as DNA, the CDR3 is TGTGCCAGCAGCTTGGGGTCACCCCTCCACTTT.